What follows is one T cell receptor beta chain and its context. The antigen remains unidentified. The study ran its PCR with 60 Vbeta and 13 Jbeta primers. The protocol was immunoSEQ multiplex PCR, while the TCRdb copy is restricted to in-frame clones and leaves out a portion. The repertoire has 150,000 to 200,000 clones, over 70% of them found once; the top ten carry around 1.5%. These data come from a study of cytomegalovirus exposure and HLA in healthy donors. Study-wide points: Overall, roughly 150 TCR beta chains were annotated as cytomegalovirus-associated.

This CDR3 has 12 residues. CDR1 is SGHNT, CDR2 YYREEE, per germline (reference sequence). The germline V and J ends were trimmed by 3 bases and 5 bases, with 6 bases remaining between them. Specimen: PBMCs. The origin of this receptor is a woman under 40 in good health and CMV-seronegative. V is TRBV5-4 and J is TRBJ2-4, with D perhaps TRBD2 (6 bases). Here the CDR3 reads CASSWGENIQYF. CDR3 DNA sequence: TGTGCCAGCAGCTGGGGGGAAAACATTCAGTACTTC.